The rows below give T cell receptor beta chains drawn from one sample of a study of chemoradiotherapy in HPV16-positive cancers. The repertoire was sequenced with immunoSEQ multiplex PCR; TCRdb's copy has only in-frame clones and lacks some. The top ten clones hold approximately 5.4% of a sample with roughly 39,000 clones, 75% to 85% of them seen once. The specimen comprised blood, sampled from a patient who underwent chemoradiotherapy. The receptors stem from a human donor with HPV-associated anogenital cancer. Each CDR3 is given with its conserved first and last residue. Size is stated for part of the rows, as once, few or many counts, or as a class when the clone is expanded.

-,TRBV4-3,TRBJ1-2,CASSHSGLQGVNYGYTF
-,TRBV5-1,TRBJ2-3,CASSFGAATDTQYF
-,TRBV5-4,TRBJ2-7,CASSWDNYEQYF
-,TRBV5-4,TRBJ2-1,CASSLGLASYNEQFF
-,TRBV14,TRBJ2-6,CASSHRQGSGANVLTF
-,TRBV7-9,TRBJ2-1,CASSLSEYNEQFF
-,TRBV6-1,TRBJ1-4,CASSLARTDNEKLFF
once,TRBV10-2,TRBJ2-3,CASDIAGTDTQYF
-,TRBV7-2,TRBJ2-7,CASSLARNYEQYF
once,TRBV7-2,TRBJ2-6,CASSLAIAGGSSGANVLTF
-,TRBV19,TRBJ2-2,CASSIFGRAAVSTGELFF
-,TRBV11-2,TRBJ1-2,CASSQGWGGNYGYTF
-,TRBV19,TRBJ1-1,CASSEGAGEAFF
-,TRBV18,TRBJ2-7,CASSPVVAGITYEQYF
-,TRBV2,TRBJ1-2,CASSEAEGGVGYTF
once,TRBV7-3,TRBJ2-2,CASSLSSGGHTGELFF
-,TRBV4-3,TRBJ2-1,CASSQDHNRENEQFF
-,TRBV2,TRBJ2-2,CASRGNTGELFF
-,TRBV6-5,TRBJ2-5,CASSHDRGQEETQYF
-,TRBV7-8,TRBJ1-1,CASSFPGGFAEAFF
-,TRBV7-9,TRBJ1-2,CASSRDRNYGYTF
-,TRBV6-6,TRBJ1-2,CASRGPGINYGYTF
-,TRBV7-9,TRBJ2-1,CASRWGSSYNEQFF
-,TRBV7-9,TRBJ1-1,CASSAYTEAFF
-,TRBV6-1,TRBJ2-7,CASSGLGASYEQYF
few,TRBV18,TRBJ1-5,CASSPSTGGRQPQHF
-,TRBV6-1,TRBJ2-4,CASRTTRGENIQYF
-,TRBV29-1,TRBJ1-5,CSVKDRSNQPQHF
-,TRBV5-4,TRBJ1-4,CASGKGQGAGNEKLFF
-,TRBV9,TRBJ2-5,CASSVGSQQVTQYF
-,TRBV30,TRBJ1-1,CAWNPSVGAFF
-,TRBV7-2,TRBJ2-7,CASSNSYEQYF
-,TRBV5-4,TRBJ1-2,CASSPAGTDVYGYTF
-,TRBV9,TRBJ2-3,CASSSRGGTDTQYF
-,TRBV27,TRBJ2-7,CASSQLPPGEQYF
-,TRBV5-1,TRBJ2-3,CASSLERETDTQYF
few,TRBV6-5,TRBJ1-6,CASSYARSYNSPLHF
few,TRBV5-6,TRBJ1-2,CASSPRTVNYGYTF
-,TRBV6-5,TRBJ1-2,CASRSLTDSFYTF
-,TRBV5-6,TRBJ2-3,CASSLIRVRDTQYF
-,TRBV2,TRBJ2-1,CASSAGLNEQFF
-,TRBV6-6,TRBJ2-1,CASSYLTSGAGQFF
-,TRBV5-1,TRBJ1-3,CASSLVGDTRAGNTIYF
-,TRBV6-6,TRBJ2-7,CATNQRDRGYEQYF
-,TRBV5-5,TRBJ1-5,CASSTTTGSSNQPQHF
-,TRBV6-6,TRBJ1-2,CASSSGTANYGYTF
large,TRBV4-1,TRBJ2-3,CASSHAGLSEPIDTQYF
-,TRBV10-3,TRBJ2-3,CASGLAGTDTQYF
-,TRBV5-5,TRBJ2-3,CASSEPQGISTDTQYF
-,TRBV5-6,TRBJ2-1,CASSLGGRLASLNEQFF
-,TRBV11-2,TRBJ1-3,CASSENYPGQAGNTIYF
once,TRBV10-3,TRBJ2-1,CAIRSLVGEQFF
-,TRBV5-1,TRBJ1-5,CASSTGGNNQPQHF
-,TRBV6-5,TRBJ1-1,CASGPYTEAFF
-,TRBV5-1,TRBJ1-2,CASSFEGTGGYTF
-,TRBV5-6,TRBJ1-5,CASSLAAVKKPQHF
-,TRBV4-1,TRBJ1-5,CASSQVRGNQPQHF